Listed below are T cell receptor beta chains from one sample, sequenced in a study of T cells in Graves' hyperthyroidism and ophthalmopathy. From the multiplex PCR reads, TCRdb called clonotypes with MiXCR, one entry per CDR3 protein. The data show about 380,000 distinct CDR3 sequences, with roughly 18% seen just once and 35% to 45% held by the top ten. The sequenced material came from blood. All receptors come from a young man with Graves' ophthalmopathy. The CDR3 runs from the conserved cysteine through the conserved F or W. The order of the fields is D gene, V gene, J gene, clone size, CDR3 protein, CDR3 DNA. A D gene is named only where the DNA matches it firmly. Clone size is not always given. Where it is, it says once, few, many or a class for expanded clones.

D: -; V: TRBV19; J: TRBJ2-3; size: -; CDR3: CASSPVWTDTQYF; DNA: TGTGCCAGTAGTCCAGTTTGGACAGATACGCAGTATTTT
D: -; V: TRBV6-1; J: TRBJ1-1; size: many; CDR3: CASSTTRNTEAFF; DNA: TGTGCCAGCAGTACTACACGGAACACTGAAGCTTTCTTT
D: TRBD2; V: TRBV3-1; J: TRBJ2-7; size: -; CDR3: CASSQLAGEQYEQYF; DNA: TGTGCCAGCAGCCAACTAGCGGGGGAGCAGTACGAGCAGTACTTC
D: -; V: TRBV5-1; J: TRBJ1-1; size: many; CDR3: CASSFRHNTEAFF; DNA: TGCGCCAGCAGCTTTCGACACAACACTGAAGCTTTCTTT
D: -; V: TRBV7-6; J: TRBJ2-7; size: -; CDR3: CASSLASSSYEQYF; DNA: TGTGCCAGCAGCTTAGCGTCGTCCTCCTACGAGCAGTACTTC
D: TRBD2; V: TRBV2; J: TRBJ2-2; size: -; CDR3: CAGSNSTVGGGLFF; DNA: TGTGCCGGCAGTAACTCCACCGTGGGCGGGGGGCTGTTTTTT
D: -; V: TRBV24-1; J: TRBJ1-2; size: many; CDR3: CATSDGVYGYTF; DNA: TGTGCCACCAGTGACGGGGTCTATGGCTACACCTTC
D: -; V: TRBV24-1; J: TRBJ2-1; size: -; CDR3: CATSDGAQGWGVYNEQFF; DNA: TGTGCCACCAGTGATGGAGCTCAGGGATGGGGGGTCTACAATGAGCAGTTCTTC
D: TRBD2; V: TRBV13; J: TRBJ2-7; size: few; CDR3: CASSSGRGGEYEQYF; DNA: TGTGCCAGCAGCTCCGGCCGGGGGGGCGAATACGAGCAGTACTTC
D: TRBD2; V: TRBV20-1; J: TRBJ2-1; size: -; CDR3: CSASGGGAVNEQFF; DNA: TGCAGTGCTAGTGGCGGGGGGGCTGTCAATGAGCAGTTCTTC
D: TRBD1; V: TRBV7-9; J: TRBJ2-3; size: few; CDR3: CASLRPGQGSGTDTQYF; DNA: TGTGCCAGCCTCAGACCGGGACAGGGATCGGGCACAGATACGCAGTATTTT
D: TRBD1; V: TRBV24-1; J: TRBJ2-7; size: many; CDR3: CATSDPPGTGNHEQYF; DNA: TGTGCCACCAGTGACCCCCCCGGGACAGGGAACCACGAGCAGTACTTC
D: -; V: TRBV6-1; J: TRBJ2-5; size: many; CDR3: CASSYQGQETQYF; DNA: TGTGCCAGCAGTTATCAGGGCCAAGAGACCCAGTACTTC
D: -; V: TRBV7-2; J: TRBJ1-2; size: many; CDR3: CASSSPGIYTF; DNA: TGTGCCAGCAGCTCCCCTGGGATCTACACCTTC
D: -; V: TRBV28; J: TRBJ1-2; size: few; CDR3: CASSLRQSYGYTF; DNA: TGTGCCAGCAGTTTACGACAGAGTTATGGCTACACCTTC
D: -; V: TRBV5-6; J: TRBJ2-7; size: many; CDR3: CASSWGSEYEQYF; DNA: TGTGCCAGCAGCTGGGGTTCGGAGTACGAGCAGTACTTC
D: -; V: TRBV5-1; J: TRBJ1-6; size: -; CDR3: CASSSNPQGFGAPLHF; DNA: TGCGCCAGCAGCTCCAATCCACAGGGATTTGGGGCACCCCTCCACTTT
D: -; V: TRBV6-1; J: TRBJ1-4; size: few; CDR3: CASRRGGDPSEKLFF; DNA: TGTGCCAGCAGACGGGGGGGGGATCCCAGTGAAAAACTGTTTTTT
D: -; V: TRBV28; J: TRBJ2-1; size: many; CDR3: CASSDPSRQGYNEQFF; DNA: TGTGCCAGCAGTGACCCCTCGAGGCAGGGCTACAATGAGCAGTTCTTC
D: -; V: TRBV7-2; J: TRBJ2-1; size: many; CDR3: CASTQPVLNEQFF; DNA: TGTGCCAGCACCCAGCCGGTCCTCAATGAGCAGTTCTTC
D: -; V: TRBV5-5; J: TRBJ1-4; size: -; CDR3: CASSIRGIANEKLFF; DNA: TGTGCCAGCAGCATTAGGGGCATAGCTAATGAAAAACTGTTTTTT
D: TRBD1; V: TRBV7-3; J: TRBJ2-7; size: few; CDR3: CASSPGQPGQGSEQYF; DNA: TGTGCCAGCAGCCCAGGGCAACCGGGACAGGGATCCGAGCAGTACTTC
D: TRBD1; V: TRBV12-3/TRBV12-4; J: TRBJ1-5; size: many; CDR3: CASSFRTGGWPQHF; DNA: TGTGCCAGCAGTTTCCGGACAGGGGGTTGGCCCCAGCATTTT
D: -; V: TRBV7-8; J: TRBJ1-5; size: few; CDR3: CASSLARAGRDQPQHF; DNA: TGTGCCAGCAGCTTAGCGCGGGCAGGGCGCGATCAGCCCCAGCATTTT